The clone carrying this T cell receptor (beta chain) showed up just once. These data come from a study of blood T cell repertoires in acute mononucleosis. Across the study: Within 2 weeks of symptom onset, acute primary-response samples were collected.

This sample's time point: acute infectious mononucleosis, at clinical presentation within 2 weeks of symptom onset (visit 1). The V gene's germline CDR1 is SQVTM and CDR2 ANQGSEA. The CDR3 covers 14 residues. V was shortened by 4 bases and J by 7 bases, with 16 bases between the two germline ends. Points from the study as a whole: Public beta motifs plus an AV5-AJ31 alpha motif appeared to drive GLC-BM selection. Only 8% to 9.5% of acute clonotypes persisted, yet dominated convalescence.

Template was cDNA from at least 8,500 tetramer+ CD8 T cells' RNA. CDR3s were PCR-amplified with V and J primers adding unique molecular identifiers. The data were produced by immunoSEQ multiplex PCR, yet TCRdb's version contains in-frame clones alone and is incomplete. The table shows under 750 clones, with approximately 37% occurring only once. Sequenced here: EBV GLC epitope tetramer+ CD8+ T cells sorted from PBMCs, sampled during acute infectious mononucleosis. Documented subset: CD8 T cells binding tetramer with EBV BMLF1 280-288 peptide (GLC-BM). V is TRBV29-1 and J is TRBJ1-4, with TRBD1 as a possible D gene (6 bases). This clonotype originated in a man between 18 and 29 years old with infectious mononucleosis caused by EBV. CDR3: CSVGAGGTFEKLFF. In DNA, the CDR3 is TGCAGCGTTGGCGCCGGGGGCACTTTTGAAAAACTGTTTTTT.